Included here is one T cell receptor beta chain sequence, with context. The data originate from a study of blood T cell repertoires in COVID-19. Study summary: COVID-19 samples, acute and convalescent, were from the United States, Italy and Spain. The cDNA or gDNA used as material had been derived from T cells, B-cell-depleted T cells, or PBMCs.

Original data processing: How many nucleated cells were present was estimated from reference gene primer amplification. Sequencing used immunoSEQ multiplex PCR; TCRdb keeps in-frame clones, though not all of them. V, J and clone size are those of that table, while D and trimming were read from the DNA. The table has approximately 670,000 clones, about 90% seen once. V lost 2 bases to trimming and J lost 4 bases, with 36 bases between them. Germline CDR1 and CDR2: LGHNT and FRNRAP. The CDR3 extends over 23 amino acids. Sequencing input: peripheral blood. This chain uses TRBV12-5 with TRBJ2-1; D possibly corresponds to TRBD1 (6 bases). This TCR came from a woman younger than 35 with acute or convalescent COVID-19. CDR3 sequence: CASGLLSRNRVSSGRLEYNEQFF. CDR3 nucleotides: TGTGCTAGTGGTTTGCTATCCCGTAACAGGGTTTCTTCCGGTAGGCTAGAATACAATGAGCAGTTCTTC.